This note documents a single TCR beta chain sequence. Its antigen target is currently unknown. The input lacks base qualities; no much larger clone sits a single base away. In a few donor pairs, further sequencing was done on unstimulated CD8+ naive, CD4+ memory, CD8+ TEMRA, CD4+ naive and CD8+ effector memory subsets. Sorted unstimulated T cells, along with proliferating T cells recovered from mixed lymphocyte reactions, underwent TCRbeta CDR3 sequencing. Fresh whole blood from fewer than 11 HLA-typed healthy donors was used to isolate PBMCs. V is cut back by 3 bases and J by 2 bases, with 7 bases in the junction unmatched. From the cysteine up to the phenylalanine, the CDR3 has a length of 15 residues. The only DNA kept is the CDR3, 45 bases in frame from the first base. CDR1 and CDR2 (SGHVS, FNYEAQ) derive from the germline V gene. The library came from the immunoSEQ multiplex PCR assay. The deep sequencing platform assayed around 94,000 TCR templates per sample. Genomic DNA extracted from sorted T cells was used for TCRbeta CDR3 sequencing. From the authors' description of their analysis: The R programming language was used for clonal analysis of the TCRbeta CDR3 data. Alloreactive CD4+ and CD8+ clones were identified by comparing unstimulated samples to CFSE-low samples taken after the reaction. Regulatory or non-regulatory origin was assigned to alloreactive CD4+ clones by matching of sequences to sorted unstimulated Treg and non-Treg repertoires. TCRdb carries this immuneACCESS record with in-frame sequences only. Its versions omit some clonotypes, under half of them owing to an unresolved V gene in the studies checked, with the rest unexplained. V, J and clone size are those of that table, while D and trimming were read from the DNA. Within this sample are about 50,000 clones, with around 97% of them counted one time only. The top ten clonotypes cover roughly 1.1% of the sample.

This sample is part of a study of siplizumab effects on memory and regulatory T cells (dated by TCRdb to between 2018 and 2021). In the study overall: The study looked at the effect of siplizumab, an anti-CD2 antibody, on alloreactive T-cell subsets in allogeneic mixed lymphocyte reactions made from human PBMCs. Results the study describes overall, beyond this receptor: For roughly 75-96% of proliferating CD4+ or CD8+ clones, no naive or memory phenotype could be assigned. Unstimulated naive T cells appeared more diverse than memory T cells, and naive cells seemed to contribute substantially to the alloresponse. Because sequences below about 10^-5 frequency were poorly captured, only a minor fraction of alloreactive clones could be mapped to unstimulated subsets. The cumulative frequency of alloreactive sequences that could be traced back to unstimulated CD4+ memory T cells was significantly reduced by siplizumab. Whether proliferating Tregs from siplizumab cultures actually had suppressive function was not functionally confirmed. Of the alloreactive CD4+ clones that could be mapped, the Treg-derived share averaged about 67% with siplizumab compared with under 35% in control reactions.

The receptor comes from a human donor in good health. The receptor chain draws on TRBV7-6 and TRBJ2-7; 7 bases in between match TRBD2. Sequenced: naive CD8+ T cells sorted from blood. According to the study, the label for this sample's cell subset or site signals: unstimulated naive T cells. The DNA sequence is TGTGCCAGCAGCTTGGGATCTAGCGGAGCCTACGAGCAGTACTTC. This codes for CASSLGSSGAYEQYF.